This is a list of T cell receptor beta chains from one sample in a study of tumor-infiltrating lymphocytes in localized non-small cell lung cancer. Assay: immunoSEQ multiplex PCR; the TCRdb copy retains only in-frame clones and omits some. Found here are tens of thousands of clones, over 75% of them singletons; the top ten hold about 2.1%. Sequencing input: lung tumor tissue. Every receptor here comes from a human donor with non-small cell lung cancer. The CDR3 runs from the conserved cysteine through the conserved F or W. The order of the fields is J gene, clone size, V gene, CDR3 protein. Clone size is not always given. Where it is, it says once, few, many or a class for expanded clones.

j_call: TRBJ2-7; clone_size: .; v_call: TRBV6-6; cdr3_aa: CASSYSPGTGADEQYF
j_call: TRBJ2-7; clone_size: .; v_call: TRBV5-6; cdr3_aa: CASSLVRQSSYEQYF
j_call: TRBJ2-5; clone_size: .; v_call: TRBV7-8; cdr3_aa: CASSLGLQETQYF
j_call: TRBJ1-1; clone_size: .; v_call: TRBV14; cdr3_aa: CASSKTGGAITEAFF
j_call: TRBJ2-5; clone_size: .; v_call: TRBV5-1; cdr3_aa: CASSLRAGGDGTQYF
j_call: TRBJ2-1; clone_size: .; v_call: TRBV18; cdr3_aa: CASSPITQALGNEQFF
j_call: TRBJ2-5; clone_size: .; v_call: TRBV19; cdr3_aa: CASNPHHRQETQYF
j_call: TRBJ1-2; clone_size: .; v_call: TRBV29-1; cdr3_aa: CSVEARNQGPYLRTF
j_call: TRBJ2-4; clone_size: .; v_call: TRBV7-2; cdr3_aa: CASTKSQNIQYF
j_call: TRBJ1-1; clone_size: .; v_call: TRBV27; cdr3_aa: CASARAGLTYTEAFF
j_call: TRBJ2-4; clone_size: .; v_call: TRBV7-2; cdr3_aa: CASSLLQSTGNIQYF
j_call: TRBJ2-7; clone_size: .; v_call: TRBV6-1; cdr3_aa: CASSVSGGAYEQYF
j_call: TRBJ2-7; clone_size: .; v_call: TRBV11-1; cdr3_aa: CASSLAYEQYF
j_call: TRBJ2-2; clone_size: .; v_call: TRBV29-1; cdr3_aa: CSVGTSRNTGELFF
j_call: TRBJ1-4; clone_size: .; v_call: TRBV6-5; cdr3_aa: CASSYGKRANEKLFF
j_call: TRBJ1-2; clone_size: .; v_call: TRBV29-1; cdr3_aa: CSVGRTGGGYTF
j_call: TRBJ1-2; clone_size: .; v_call: TRBV7-6; cdr3_aa: CASSLGSGSGYGYTF
j_call: TRBJ1-6; clone_size: few; v_call: TRBV2; cdr3_aa: CAANGYNSPLHF
j_call: TRBJ2-1; clone_size: .; v_call: TRBV6-6; cdr3_aa: CASRGTGGRYNEQFF
j_call: TRBJ2-3; clone_size: .; v_call: TRBV5-4; cdr3_aa: CASSLGTGIDTQYF
j_call: TRBJ1-5; clone_size: .; v_call: TRBV4-1; cdr3_aa: CASSQDPGTPNQPQHF
j_call: TRBJ2-2; clone_size: .; v_call: TRBV30; cdr3_aa: CAWSRQGVSTGELFF
j_call: TRBJ2-3; clone_size: once; v_call: TRBV5-4; cdr3_aa: CASSGRVSGADTQYF
j_call: TRBJ2-6; clone_size: .; v_call: TRBV27; cdr3_aa: CAAQGSRSGANVLTF
j_call: TRBJ2-1; clone_size: .; v_call: TRBV23-1; cdr3_aa: CASSQFRGLGSYNEQFF
j_call: TRBJ2-5; clone_size: .; v_call: TRBV14; cdr3_aa: CASSQGVLETQYF
j_call: TRBJ1-1; clone_size: once; v_call: TRBV7-9; cdr3_aa: CASSSLGGNTEAFF
j_call: TRBJ2-3; clone_size: .; v_call: TRBV15; cdr3_aa: CATSRFRDRARTDTQYF
j_call: TRBJ2-7; clone_size: .; v_call: TRBV30; cdr3_aa: CAWSPGLAGYEQYF
j_call: TRBJ1-6; clone_size: .; v_call: TRBV30; cdr3_aa: CAWSVYRGISPLHF
j_call: TRBJ1-1; clone_size: .; v_call: TRBV2; cdr3_aa: CASMLMGRNQNTEAFF
j_call: TRBJ2-3; clone_size: medium-sized; v_call: TRBV7-8; cdr3_aa: CASSLRQGRTDTQYF
j_call: TRBJ2-2; clone_size: .; v_call: TRBV18; cdr3_aa: CASSPGRRDTGELFF
j_call: TRBJ1-5; clone_size: .; v_call: TRBV4-1; cdr3_aa: CASSQTGESNQPQHF
j_call: TRBJ2-1; clone_size: .; v_call: TRBV4-3; cdr3_aa: CASSHRSTSGGVYNEQFF
j_call: TRBJ2-2; clone_size: once; v_call: TRBV23-1; cdr3_aa: CASSQFPNPAAGELFF
j_call: TRBJ2-7; clone_size: .; v_call: TRBV7-9; cdr3_aa: CASSLWRETGNNEQYF
j_call: TRBJ1-6; clone_size: .; v_call: TRBV19; cdr3_aa: CASSRKMDRALPSPLHF
j_call: TRBJ1-4; clone_size: .; v_call: TRBV5-1; cdr3_aa: CASSLGGPDEKLFF
j_call: TRBJ1-2; clone_size: .; v_call: TRBV29-1; cdr3_aa: CSVEKDRNYGYTF
j_call: TRBJ2-1; clone_size: .; v_call: TRBV14; cdr3_aa: CASSQDIWNEQFF